This T cell receptor beta chain was captured by sequencing in a study of post-analysis software for immune sequencing data. For the study at large: Relapsing-remitting, secondary progressive and progressive-relapsing forms of multiple sclerosis all featured among disease courses.

Tagging with unique molecular identifiers was a feature of the TCR beta cDNA libraries. MiXCR was run by TCRdb on the PCR reads, yielding one entry per CDR3 protein. The sample holds roughly 430,000 distinct CDR3 sequences; less than 40% are singletons and the top ten take about 7.6%. Germline V gives CDR1 SQVTM, CDR2 ANQGSEA. This CDR3 is built from 11 residues. V was trimmed by 7 bases and J by 10 bases, leaving 15 bases between them. A remark on this clonotype: The antigen is not known.

General study results and limits: Significantly lower normalized Chao1 diversity was seen in multiple sclerosis patients than in controls. About five TRBV segments appeared more often in patients than in controls, and TRBV5-6, TRBV5-1 and TRBV20-1 were among these. Batch-matched samples strongly co-clustered by F measure.

The genes are TRBV29-1 and TRBJ2-3; D possibly corresponds to TRBD2 (5 bases). This TCR derives from a girl under 10 years old with multiple sclerosis. The sequenced sample was blood. CDR3 sequence (DNA): TGCAGCGCTGGAGGCTACGTTCCGCAGTATTTT. Translated, it gives CSAGGYVPQYF.